Here is one T cell receptor beta chain with its context. Germline V gene sequence: CDR1 SQVTM, CDR2 ANQGSEA. With V trimmed by 6 bases and J by 8 bases, 7 bases remained unmatched. CDR3 length: 12 residues. The data are from a study of blood T cell repertoires in COVID-19. Overall study: Donors in the United States, Italy and Spain gave samples during acute or convalescent COVID-19.

As originally analysed: The authors estimated nucleated cell counts from reference gene primer amplification. The repertoire was sequenced with immunoSEQ multiplex PCR; TCRdb's copy has only in-frame clones and lacks some. V, J and clone size are those of that table, while D and trimming were read from the DNA. This sample has nearly 350,000 clones, with around 80% found just once. The chain is built from TRBV29-1 and TRBJ2-1, with 7 bases fitting TRBD1. This TCR was recovered from a man under 40 with active or convalescent COVID-19. Material: peripheral blood. The CDR3 DNA reads as TGCAGCGTGGGACAGCGAGTCGATGAGCAGTTCTTC. Translation: CSVGQRVDEQFF.